This T cell receptor (beta chain) was identified during a study of human T cells and chemical hapten exposure. This clonotype was seen at least ten times. Trimming took 5 bases from V and 0 from J; bases not matched to a gene: 6. This CDR3 has 15 residues. Germline CDR1 reads MDHEN; CDR2 reads SYDVKM. TCRdb used MiXCR to reprocess the RACE reads, holding one entry per CDR3 protein. Altogether 96,000 or so distinct CDR3 sequences are present, about 9% being singletons, with the ten largest covering more than 2%. Noted time point: patch test 2, 6 weeks after DPC sensitization. Treatment meaning: therapeutic diphenylcyclopropenone sensitization with weekly scalp DPC.

The sequence was obtained from a woman in her 40s with alopecia areata. Some clones in this sample may be carry-over from other donors' samples. The J gene is TRBJ1-1, the V gene TRBV28, with 7 bases fitting TRBD1. The material was whole blood, obtained in connection with sensitization to the hapten diphenylcyclopropenone (DPC). The CDR3 nucleotides read TGTGCCAGCAGTAGGGGGCTTATCATGAACACTGAAGCTTTCTTT. Its translation: CASSRGLIMNTEAFF.